This T cell receptor beta chain was sequenced during a study of blood T cell repertoires in COVID-19. In the study overall: T cells, B-cell-depleted T cells, or PBMCs provided the cDNA or gDNA that served as material.

Per germline, CDR1 SGDLS and CDR2 YYNGEE. V trimming: 4 bases; J trimming: 6 bases; junction bases outside the gene matches: 9. This CDR3 has 15 amino acids. Original data processing: The authors estimated nucleated cell counts from reference gene primer amplification. Profiled with immunoSEQ multiplex PCR; TCRdb holds only in-frame clones, not every one. That table is the source of V, J and clone size, and D and trimming were worked out from the DNA. The sample carries 60,000 to 80,000 clones, over 85% recorded once. Source material: peripheral blood. The V gene is TRBV9, the J gene TRBJ2-1, with 8 bases matching TRBD2. This clonotype was obtained from a human donor in a cohort sampled during active COVID-19. The CDR3 is CASSLIAGSSNEQFF. As DNA, the CDR3 is TGTGCCAGCAGCCTAATAGCGGGAAGTAGCAATGAGCAGTTCTTC. Together with reference TRBV9 and TRBJ2-1, the CDR3 gives the full variable domain: DSGVTQTPKHLITATGQRVTLRCSPRSGDLSVYWYQQSLDQGLQFLIQYYNGEERAKGNILERFSAQQFPDLHSELNLSSLELGDSALYFCASSLIAGSSNEQFFGPGTRLTVL.